The clone carrying this TCR beta chain appeared a few times. Antigen unknown. The sample is drawn from a study of a mutant IDH1 vaccine in newly diagnosed glioma. Background on the study: Treated patients had a mean age of about 38 years and a roughly 62% male, 37.5% female split. Pretreatment consisted of radiotherapy, temozolomide, or both, with most receiving both.

The protocol was immunoSEQ multiplex PCR, while the TCRdb copy is restricted to in-frame clones and leaves out a portion. The sample records approximately 60,000 clones, roughly 80% being singletons. The time point here: week 5, during vaccination. Topical imiquimod accompanied each vaccine dose, which consisted of 300 ug of mutant IDH1 20-mer peptide. Donor diagnoses consisted of new WHO grade 3 or 4 IDH1-mutant, ATRX-lost astrocytomas. The germline CDR1 and CDR2 sequences are SGDLS and YYNGEE. The CDR3 is 13 residues long. J was trimmed by 10 bases and V by 2 bases; bases with no gene match: 3. This specimen was PBMCs, taken from a glioma patient whose treatment included an IDH1 peptide vaccine. The TCR was taken from a woman under 30 with glioma. Some clones in this sample may be carry-over from other donors' samples. This chain joins TRBV9 and TRBJ2-1; the match to TRBD2 covers 10 bases. This chain's CDR3 is CASSVPGLAEQFF. The CDR3, as DNA: TGTGCCAGCAGCGTCCCGGGACTAGCGGAGCAGTTCTTC.